The 26 T cell receptor beta chains given below trace back to one sample, sequenced in a study of T-cell reconstitution after alpha-beta-depleted transplantation in children. A TCRbeta library incorporating unique molecular identifiers was prepared. TCRdb ran MiXCR on the PCR reads and lists one entry per CDR3 protein. The table shows about 18,000 distinct CDR3 sequences, with 4.5% to 5.5% occurring only once. Sequenced material: PBMCs, taken before TCRalphabeta/CD19-depleted stem cell transplant. All receptors derive from a boy younger than 18 with acute lymphoblastic leukemia, due to receive a stem cell transplant.

In its sample, this clonotype was seen many times. As DNA, the CDR3 is TGTGCCAGCAGTTCGCCTGGTAAGGGCACTGAAGCTTTCTTT. Amino acids: CASSSPGKGTEAFF. J is TRBJ1-1 and V is TRBV28; D not resolved. V lost 4 bases to trimming and J lost 4 bases, with 13 bases between them. Germline values: CDR1 MDHEN, CDR2 SYDVKM. CDR3 length: 14 residues.

This clonotype was seen repeatedly, ten times or more. This chain links TRBV7-6 with TRBJ1-6; TRBD1 agrees at 10 bases. Germline values: CDR1 SGHVS, CDR2 FNYEAQ. The CDR3 is 14 residues long. The trim removed 5 bases at V and 10 bases at J, leaving 5 bases unmatched. CDR3 sequence: CASSTGQGWSPLHF. In DNA form, the CDR3 reads TGTGCCAGCAGCACGGGACAGGGGTGGTCACCCCTCCACTTT.

This clonotype was seen ten or more times. The V and J genes are TRBV28 and TRBJ2-2; 7 positions agree with TRBD2. The CDR3 length is 12 residues. The junction had 3 bases not matched to a gene; V was cut back by 11 bases and J by 3 bases. Germline V CDR1 and CDR2: MDHEN, SYDVKM. The CDR3 sequence is CAAGEDTGELFF. The CDR3 DNA sequence: TGTGCCGCGGGGGAGGACACCGGGGAGCTGTTTTTT.

This clonotype was seen ten or more times. This chain uses TRBV27 with TRBJ2-7; D unclear. The V gene lost 6 bases and the J gene lost 0 bases, with 3 bases spanning the gap. The germline gives CDR1 MNHEY, CDR2 SMNVEV (reference sequence). This CDR3 has 11 residues. The DNA for the CDR3 is TGTGCCAGCAGGAGCTCCTACGAGCAGTACTTC. This gives the protein CASRSSYEQYF.

This clonotype was recorded many times. The rearrangement joins TRBV7-8 to TRBJ2-3; D gene unclear. The germline gives CDR1 SGHVS, CDR2 FQNEAQ. The CDR3 totals 15 residues. Between the trimmed V and J ends, which lost 0 bases and 3 bases, there was a span of 10 bases. As DNA, the CDR3 is TGTGCCAGCAGCTTAGCGGGCCCCCGGACAGATACGCAGTATTTT. The encoded protein is CASSLAGPRTDTQYF.

The chain employs TRBV7-9 and TRBJ1-2; D ambiguous. The CDR3 length is 15 residues. V lost 1 base and J lost 2, with 11 bases in between. Germline assignment: CDR1 SEHNR and CDR2 FQNEAQ (reference sequence). The CDR3 loop is CASSLEISANYGYTF. DNA for the CDR3: TGTGCCAGCAGCTTAGAGATCAGCGCCAACTATGGCTACACCTTC.

In its sample, this clonotype was seen many times. The chain joins TRBV29-1 to TRBJ2-7, with D tentatively TRBD2 (5 bases). The CDR3 runs 12 residues. CDR1 and CDR2 from the germline V gene are SQVTM and ANQGSEA. V gave up 6 bases and J gave up 3 bases, with 12 bases separating them. CDR3 DNA sequence: TGCAGCGTCGCAGGACTGCTCTACGAGCAGTACTTC. Its protein product is CSVAGLLYEQYF.

This clonotype appeared many times. This chain uses TRBV29-1 with TRBJ1-2; D not resolved. Per germline, CDR1 SQVTM and CDR2 ANQGSEA. The CDR3 is made up of 11 amino acids. Trimming cost V 3 bases and J 8 bases, with 10 bases left between them. CDR3 sequence reads: CSVDPERGYTF. The CDR3 DNA follows: TGCAGCGTTGACCCAGAACGGGGCTACACCTTC. The entire variable domain, with the rest obtained from reference TRBV29-1 and TRBJ1-2, is as follows: SAVISQKPSRDICQRGTSLTIQCQVDSQVTMMFWYRQQPGQSLTLIATANQGSEATYESGFVIDKFPISRPNLTFSTLTVSNMSPEDSSIYLCSVDPERGYTFGSGTRLTVV.

This clonotype came up many times. The CDR3 nucleotides are TGCGCCAGCAGCCAGGCGGGACAGCCAAGAGACACCATATATTTT. This codes for CASSQAGQPRDTIYF. J is TRBJ1-3 and V is TRBV4-1; 7 bases match TRBD1. The V segment lost 3 bases and the J segment 8 bases; nucleotides outside the gene matches: 10. This CDR3 has 15 residues. Germline V gene lookup returns CDR1 MGHRA and CDR2 YSYEKL.

At least ten counts were recorded for this clonotype. The rearrangement links TRBV6-1 to TRBJ2-3; tentative D call: TRBD1 (5 bases). The germline CDR1 and CDR2 sequences are MNHNS and SASEGT. This CDR3 has 14 residues. Trimming left V 4 bases short and J 2 bases short, with 10 bases between. The CDR3 nucleotides read TGTGCCAGCAGTGCGGACAAGAACACAGATACGCAGTATTTT. Translating gives CASSADKNTDTQYF.

This clonotype has a count of ten or more. The rearrangement joins TRBV30 to TRBJ2-3; 8 nucleotides agree with TRBD2. Germline CDR1 GTSNPN, CDR2 SVGIG (reference sequence). V gave up 0 bases and J gave up 0 bases; unmatched junction bases: 2. The CDR3 has 15 amino acids. The CDR3 reads CAWSVGGGSTDTQYF. The CDR3 DNA sequence: TGTGCCTGGAGTGTTGGCGGGGGGAGCACAGATACGCAGTATTTT.

This clonotype was recorded at least ten times. The chain recombines TRBV2 with TRBJ2-1, with 13 bases lining up with TRBD2. J gave up 10 bases and V 4 bases, and 4 bases lay outside the gene matches. This CDR3 has 14 amino acids. CDR1 is SNHLY, CDR2 FYNNEI, per germline. The CDR3, as DNA: TGTGCCAGCAGTGCCGGGACTAGCGGGACCGAGCAGTTCTTC. Amino acids: CASSAGTSGTEQFF.

This clonotype was observed many times. The V gene is TRBV6-2 or TRBV6-3, the J gene TRBJ2-7, with D possibly being TRBD1 (6 bases). Germline V lookup: CDR1 MNHEY, CDR2 SVGEGT. With 6 bases removed from V and 5 bases from J, the gap between germline ends came to 11 bases. The CDR3 is 12 amino acids. CDR3 bases: TGTGCCAGCAGCCTTTACAGGGACGAGCAGTACTTC. Protein sequence: CASSLYRDEQYF.

This clonotype was seen at least ten times. V and J are TRBV28 and TRBJ2-1; 9 bases are a match to TRBD1. V lost 9 bases, J lost 6 bases, and 9 bases stayed unmatched. The CDR3 has 14 amino acids. Germline CDR1 and CDR2: MDHEN and SYDVKM. The CDR3 sequence is CARIYRGLGNEQFF. CDR3 nucleotides: TGTGCCAGAATTTACAGGGGGCTTGGCAATGAGCAGTTCTTC.

This clonotype came up many times. The chain links TRBV5-1 to TRBJ2-2, with a possible D match to TRBD2 (6 bases). CDR3 size: 15 residues. Trimming left V 3 bases short and J 0 bases short, with 9 bases between. CDR1 is SGHRS and CDR2 is YFSETQ in the germline V gene. The chain's CDR3 is CASSSGVSNTGELFF. In DNA, the CDR3 is TGCGCCAGCAGCTCGGGGGTCTCGAACACCGGGGAGCTGTTTTTT.

This clonotype was observed at least ten times. V usage is TRBV11-2 and J usage is TRBJ2-3; perhaps TRBD1 as D (6 bases). CDR1 SGHAT and CDR2 FQNNGV come from the germline V gene. The V and J ends lost 1 base and 1 base respectively, with 6 bases between them. CDR3 size: 14 residues. The DNA of the CDR3 is TGTGCCAGCAGCTTAGGGACAGGCACAGATACGCAGTATTTT. Residues: CASSLGTGTDTQYF.

This clonotype was counted ten times or more. This rearrangement joins TRBV24-1 to TRBJ2-5, with 10 bases fitting TRBD1. The CDR3 extends over 16 amino acids. Per the germline V gene, CDR1 is KGHDR and CDR2 is SFDVKD. V trimming: 0 bases; J trimming: 3 bases; junction bases outside the gene matches: 3. CDR3 in DNA: TGTGCCACCAGTGATTTGGGGACAGGGGAAGAAGAGACCCAGTACTTC. It codes for CATSDLGTGEEETQYF.

This clonotype was detected many times. The chain has TRBV6-5 and TRBJ2-6, with D unresolved. V dropped 7 bases and J dropped 0 bases, with 16 bases sitting between them. The CDR3 has 17 residues. Germline CDR1 reads MNHEY; CDR2 reads SVGAGI. The CDR3 DNA reads TGTGCCAGCACCAAAGGGCAGTCGTTCTCTGGGGCCAACGTCCTGACTTTC. Translation: CASTKGQSFSGANVLTF.

This clonotype is termed medium-sized. The CDR3: CASSLGRFQPQHF. CDR3 DNA sequence: TGTGCCAGCAGTTTAGGGCGGTTTCAGCCCCAGCATTTT. J is TRBJ1-5 and V is TRBV12-3 or TRBV12-4, with D unresolved. V lost 1 base and J lost 6, with 7 bases in between. The CDR3 spans 13 residues.

Many counts were recorded for this clonotype. The J gene is TRBJ2-2, the V gene TRBV28; D may be TRBD1 (5 bases). The CDR3 consists of 15 residues. The V end lost 7 bases, the J end lost 6 bases, and 18 bases lay between the germline ends. Germline CDR1 reads MDHEN; CDR2 reads SYDVKM. Here the CDR3 DNA reads TGTGCCAGCAACCGTATTTCAGGGTTCGCCGGGGAGCTGTTTTTT. Protein: CASNRISGFAGELFF.

This clonotype was found many times. The gene calls are TRBV4-3 and TRBJ1-5; 7 nucleotides line up with TRBD1. The V gene end was trimmed by 5 bases and the J gene end by 5 bases; junction bases not matched to a gene: 9. This CDR3 is built from 15 residues. In germline, CDR1 is LGHNA, CDR2 YSLEER. The CDR3, as DNA: TGCGCCAGCAGCGCCTACAGGGGACTGGATCAGCCCCAGCATTTT. Its protein is CASSAYRGLDQPQHF.

By sample share, this clonotype is medium-sized (0.01 to 0.1%). The V and J genes are TRBV10-3 and TRBJ1-1; D perhaps matches TRBD1 (6 bases). Per the germline V gene, CDR1 is ENHRY and CDR2 is SYGVKD. The V end lost 6 bases, the J end lost 8 bases, and 13 bases lay between the germline ends. The CDR3 loop spans 12 amino acids. The CDR3 sequence is CAIRGGREEAFF. The CDR3 DNA reads TGTGCCATCAGAGGGGGGAGGGAAGAAGCTTTCTTT.

This clonotype showed up many times. In DNA form, the CDR3 reads TGTGCCAGCAGTCTTCTCCTGACAGGGGGTCCGAACACTGAAGCTTTCTTT. Residues: CASSLLLTGGPNTEAFF. The chain combines TRBV28 with TRBJ1-1, with 9 nucleotides matching TRBD1. The V gene's germline CDR1 is MDHEN and CDR2 SYDVKM. The CDR3 is made up of 17 amino acids. Losses at the gene ends were 5 bases for V and 1 base for J; bases not matched to a gene: 11.

This clonotype was counted ten times or more. The V and J genes are TRBV9 and TRBJ1-1; the D gene is possibly TRBD1 (6 bases). V was clipped by 0 bases and J by 1 base, with 13 bases between them. The germline gives CDR1 SGDLS, CDR2 YYNGEE. The CDR3 has 16 amino acids. This CDR3 is CASSVGWGRGNTEAFF. The CDR3 DNA is TGTGCCAGCAGCGTAGGGTGGGGCAGGGGGAACACTGAAGCTTTCTTT.

This clonotype was recorded at least ten times. The chain carries TRBV10-1 and TRBJ1-2; D remains ambiguous. CDR1 WNHNN and CDR2 SYGVQD come from the germline V gene (reference sequence). There are 11 residues in the CDR3. The V end lost 8 bases, the J end lost 8 bases, and 12 bases lay between the germline ends. The CDR3, as DNA: TGCGCCAGCGGTAATGGATACGGCTACACCTTC. Translation: CASGNGYGYTF.

This clonotype was picked up many times. The chain uses TRBV5-1 and TRBJ1-2; TRBD1 is a possible D gene (6 bases). The CDR3 is 14 residues long. The V and J ends lost 2 bases and 6 bases respectively, with 14 bases between them. The germline V gene has CDR1 SGHRS and CDR2 YFSETQ. For the CDR3, the DNA is TGCGCCAGCAGCTTAGATTCGGGGGGCGATGGCTACACCTTC. The encoded protein is CASSLDSGGDGYTF.